The clone carrying this T cell receptor (beta chain) was picked up a small number of times. What it binds is not known. Each CDR3 protein is one row after TCRdb ran MiXCR on the 5' RACE reads. The data show fewer than 200,000 distinct CDR3 sequences, 15% to 20% seen once. The data originate from a study of T-cell memory formation after mild COVID-19. Study in general: Clusters were largely donor specific.

Findings and limits, study-wide: Second-wave clones reaching peak frequency on day 37 lacked confirmed SARS-CoV-2 specificity. Most CD4+ clones that shrank were in CM and EM, while CD8+ ones turned up in EMRA.

V trimming: 6 bases; J trimming: 2 bases; junction bases outside the gene matches: 6. The CDR3 sequence is 15 residues long. The V gene's germline CDR1 is MNHEY and CDR2 SVGAGI. The clonotype comes from a man younger than 35 who had mild COVID-19 (a few samples of this study predate the infection). Cell type and time point are not known. Sequenced sample: PBMCs or a T cell subset sorted from them (not recorded which). The gene calls are TRBV6-5 and TRBJ1-5; 8 positions agree with TRBD1. CDR3 amino acids: CASRTGAYGNQPQHF. For the CDR3, the DNA is TGTGCCAGCAGGACAGGGGCCTACGGCAATCAGCCCCAGCATTTT.